The clone carrying this T cell receptor (beta chain) was detected once. The data are from a study of T cell changes during pregnancy in multiple sclerosis. The assay was immunoSEQ multiplex PCR, and TCRdb's table has in-frame clones only and misses some. Here the sample spans around 19,000 clones, approximately 85% being singletons. The sequence was collected from a female donor in good health, enrolled as a control in a pregnancy study. Source: CD8+ T cells from peripheral blood mononuclear cells, taken after pregnancy.

This CDR3 is CASSLGIGRSETQYF. The CDR3, as DNA: TGTGCCAGCAGCTTAGGTATAGGGAGGTCGGAGACCCAGTACTTC. V is TRBV7-8 and J is TRBJ2-5; TRBD2 might be the D (6 bases). Trimming cost V 1 base and J 5 bases, with 14 bases left between them. The germline CDR1 and CDR2 sequences are SGHVS and FQNEAQ. CDR3 size: 15 residues.